The 6 T cell receptor beta chains listed next were all sequenced from one sample in a study of spatial heterogeneity in lung cancer. TCRdb re-called the 5' RACE reads through MiXCR, storing one row per CDR3 protein. The sample carries some 15,000 distinct CDR3 sequences, over 9% recorded once. Noted time point: sample taken at primary tumor resection. No cell sorting; template was whole RNA from tumor, lung tissue or PBMC. Sample: PBMCs, taken at surgery. The receptors derive from a male donor with early-stage non-small cell lung cancer.

There are many counts of this clonotype. The chain employs TRBV18 and TRBJ2-7; 8 bases are shared with TRBD1. The CDR3 length is 17 residues. CDR1 is KGHSH, CDR2 LQKENI, per germline. The trim removed 3 bases at V and 4 bases at J, leaving 14 bases unmatched. The CDR3 here is CASSPRMTGTGPYEQYF. The CDR3 nucleotides are TGTGCCAGCTCACCGAGAATGACCGGGACAGGACCTTACGAGCAGTACTTC.

This clonotype was recorded many times. The chain combines TRBV29-1 with TRBJ2-3; D uncertain. Deletions cut 6 bases from V and 6 bases from J, with 13 bases between. Per germline, CDR1 SQVTM and CDR2 ANQGSEA. The CDR3 extends over 12 amino acids. The CDR3 loop reads CSVAGVGDTQYF. The CDR3 DNA reads TGCAGCGTAGCAGGAGTTGGGGATACGCAGTATTTT.

Details on this clonotype: A junction end diverges from the germline sequence, so it may reflect a read error. The chain uses TRBV27 and TRBJ1-3; D is uncertain. Per the germline V gene, CDR1 is MNHEY and CDR2 is SMNVEV (reference sequence). The CDR3 extends over 15 amino acids. The CDR3 is CASSPRTGSENTIYF. The DNA of the CDR3 is TGTGCCAGCAGTCCTAGGACCGGCTCTGAAAACACCATATATTTT.

Ten or more counts support this clonotype. This chain connects TRBV18 to TRBJ2-7, with D tentatively TRBD1 or TRBD2 (5 bases each). This CDR3 has 15 amino acids. The germline gives CDR1 KGHSH, CDR2 LQKENI. The V end was cut by 3 bases, the J end by 2 bases, with 14 bases between. The DNA for the CDR3 is TGTGCCAGCTCACCCGACCGGGACCTGGCCTACGAGCAGTACTTC. Amino acids: CASSPDRDLAYEQYF.

By proportion, this clonotype is medium-sized. The gene calls are TRBV25-1 and TRBJ2-2; the D gene is possibly TRBD1 (5 bases). The CDR3 totals 14 residues. The V end was cut by 5 bases, the J end by 5 bases, with 12 bases between. CDR1 and CDR2 (germline): MGHDK, SYGVNS. The CDR3, as DNA: TGTGCCAGCAGTTCCAGGGTCCCAACCGGGGAGCTGTTTTTT. Translating gives CASSSRVPTGELFF. The full variable domain, with the rest looked up from reference TRBV25-1 and TRBJ2-2, is EADIYQTPRYLVIGTGKKITLECSQTMGHDKMYWYQQDPGMELHLIHYSYGVNSTEKGDLSSESTVSRIRTEHFPLTLESARPSHTSQYLCASSSRVPTGELFFGEGSRLTVL.

This clonotype was counted at least ten times. This chain joins TRBV7-6 and TRBJ2-6; D call uncertain. The V end was cut by 1 base, the J end by 2 bases, with 12 bases between. Germline values: CDR1 SGHVS, CDR2 FNYEAQ. The CDR3 loop spans 17 amino acids. CDR3 region: CASSLEGPGPGANVLTF. Here the CDR3 DNA reads TGTGCCAGCAGCTTAGAGGGCCCAGGCCCTGGGGCCAACGTCCTGACTTTC.